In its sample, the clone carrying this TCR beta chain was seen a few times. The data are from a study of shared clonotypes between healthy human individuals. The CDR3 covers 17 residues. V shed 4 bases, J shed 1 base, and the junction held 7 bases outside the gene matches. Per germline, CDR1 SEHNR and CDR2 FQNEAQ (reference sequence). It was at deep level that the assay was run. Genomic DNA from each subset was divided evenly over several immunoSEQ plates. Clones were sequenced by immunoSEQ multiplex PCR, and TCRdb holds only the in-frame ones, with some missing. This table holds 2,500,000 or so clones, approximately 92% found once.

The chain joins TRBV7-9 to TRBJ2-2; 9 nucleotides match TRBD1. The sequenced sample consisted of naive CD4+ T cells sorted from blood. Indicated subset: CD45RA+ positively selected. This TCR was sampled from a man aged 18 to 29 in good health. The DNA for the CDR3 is TGTGCCAGCAGCTCTGGAAGACAGGGGGTGAACACCGGGGAGCTGTTTTTT. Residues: CASSSGRQGVNTGELFF.